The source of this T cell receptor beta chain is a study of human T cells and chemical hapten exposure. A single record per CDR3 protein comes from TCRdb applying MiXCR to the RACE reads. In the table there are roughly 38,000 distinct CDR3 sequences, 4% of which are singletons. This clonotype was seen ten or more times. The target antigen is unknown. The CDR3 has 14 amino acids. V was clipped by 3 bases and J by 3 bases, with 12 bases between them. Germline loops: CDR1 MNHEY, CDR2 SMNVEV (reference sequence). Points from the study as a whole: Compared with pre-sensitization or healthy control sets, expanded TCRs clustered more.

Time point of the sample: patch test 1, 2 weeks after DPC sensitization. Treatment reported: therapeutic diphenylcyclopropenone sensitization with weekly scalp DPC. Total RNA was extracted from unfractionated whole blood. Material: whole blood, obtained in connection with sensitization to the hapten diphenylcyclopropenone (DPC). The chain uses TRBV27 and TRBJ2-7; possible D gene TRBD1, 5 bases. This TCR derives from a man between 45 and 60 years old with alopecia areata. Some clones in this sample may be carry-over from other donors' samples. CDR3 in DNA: TGTGCCAGCAGTTTCGACAGTGGGTTCTACGAGCAGTACTTC. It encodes CASSFDSGFYEQYF.